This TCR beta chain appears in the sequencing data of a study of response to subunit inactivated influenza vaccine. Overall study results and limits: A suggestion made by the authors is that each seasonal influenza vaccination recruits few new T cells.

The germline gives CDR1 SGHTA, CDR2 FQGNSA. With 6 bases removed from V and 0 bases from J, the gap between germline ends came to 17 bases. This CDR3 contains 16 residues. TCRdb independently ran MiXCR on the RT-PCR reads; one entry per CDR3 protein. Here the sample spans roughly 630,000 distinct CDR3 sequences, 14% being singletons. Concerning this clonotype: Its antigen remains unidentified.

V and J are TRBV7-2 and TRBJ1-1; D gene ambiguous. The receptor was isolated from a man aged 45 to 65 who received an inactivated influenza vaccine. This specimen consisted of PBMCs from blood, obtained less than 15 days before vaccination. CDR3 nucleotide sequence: TGTGCCAGCAGGTTCAGAGGACTCTCAATGAACACTGAAGCTTTCTTT. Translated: CASRFRGLSMNTEAFF.